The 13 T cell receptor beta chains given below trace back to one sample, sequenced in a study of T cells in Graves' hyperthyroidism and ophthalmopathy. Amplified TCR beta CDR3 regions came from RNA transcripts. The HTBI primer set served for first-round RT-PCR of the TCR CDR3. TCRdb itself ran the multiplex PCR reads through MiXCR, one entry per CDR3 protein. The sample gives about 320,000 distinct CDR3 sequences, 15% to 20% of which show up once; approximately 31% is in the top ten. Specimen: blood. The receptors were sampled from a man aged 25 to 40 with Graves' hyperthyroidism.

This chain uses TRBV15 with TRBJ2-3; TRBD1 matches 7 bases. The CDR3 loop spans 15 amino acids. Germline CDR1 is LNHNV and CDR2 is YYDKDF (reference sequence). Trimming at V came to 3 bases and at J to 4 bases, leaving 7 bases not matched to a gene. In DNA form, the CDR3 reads TGTGCCACCAGCAGCATAAGGGGGCCAGCAGATACGCAGTATTTT. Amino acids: CATSSIRGPADTQYF.

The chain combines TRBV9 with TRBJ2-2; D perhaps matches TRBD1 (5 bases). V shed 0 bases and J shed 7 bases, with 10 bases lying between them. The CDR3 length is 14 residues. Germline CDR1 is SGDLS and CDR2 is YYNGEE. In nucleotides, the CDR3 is TGTGCCAGCAGCGTAGAGGACACGGTCGGGGAGCTGTTTTTT. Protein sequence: CASSVEDTVGELFF. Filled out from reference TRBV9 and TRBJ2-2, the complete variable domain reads DSGVTQTPKHLITATGQRVTLRCSPRSGDLSVYWYQQSLDQGLQFLIQYYNGEERAKGNILERFSAQQFPDLHSELNLSSLELGDSALYFCASSVEDTVGELFFGEGSRLTVL.

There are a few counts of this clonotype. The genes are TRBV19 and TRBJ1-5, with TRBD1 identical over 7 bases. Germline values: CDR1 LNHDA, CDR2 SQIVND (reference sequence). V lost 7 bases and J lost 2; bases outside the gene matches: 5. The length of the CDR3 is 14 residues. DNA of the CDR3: TGTGCCAGTACGGGGGACAGTGGCAATCAGCCCCAGCATTTT. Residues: CASTGDSGNQPQHF.

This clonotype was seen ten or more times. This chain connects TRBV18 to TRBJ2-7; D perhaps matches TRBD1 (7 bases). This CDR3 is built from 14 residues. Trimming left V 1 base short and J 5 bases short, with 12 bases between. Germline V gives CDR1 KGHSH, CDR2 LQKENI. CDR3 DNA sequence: TGTGCCAGCTCACCACTCCAGGGGGGCCACGAGCAGTACTTC. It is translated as CASSPLQGGHEQYF. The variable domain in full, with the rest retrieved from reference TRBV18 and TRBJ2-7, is NAGVMQNPRHLVRRRGQEARLRCSPMKGHSHVYWYRQLPEEGLKFMVYLQKENIIDESGMPKERFSAEFPKEGPSILRIQQVVRGDSAAYFCASSPLQGGHEQYFGPGTRLTVT.

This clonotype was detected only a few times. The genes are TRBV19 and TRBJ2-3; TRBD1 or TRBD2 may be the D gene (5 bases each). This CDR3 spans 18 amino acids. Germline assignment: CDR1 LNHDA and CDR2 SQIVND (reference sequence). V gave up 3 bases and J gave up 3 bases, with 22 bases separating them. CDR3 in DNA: TGTGCCAGTAGTATTACTGCTTTTACGGACTGGGGGACAGATACGCAGTATTTT. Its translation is CASSITAFTDWGTDTQYF.

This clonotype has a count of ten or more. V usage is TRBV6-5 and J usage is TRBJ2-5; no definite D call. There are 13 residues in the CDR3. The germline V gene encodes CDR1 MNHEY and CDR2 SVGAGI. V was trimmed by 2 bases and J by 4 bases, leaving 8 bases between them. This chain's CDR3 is CASSYTERETQYF. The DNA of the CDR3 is TGTGCCAGCAGTTACACCGAGAGAGAGACCCAGTACTTC.

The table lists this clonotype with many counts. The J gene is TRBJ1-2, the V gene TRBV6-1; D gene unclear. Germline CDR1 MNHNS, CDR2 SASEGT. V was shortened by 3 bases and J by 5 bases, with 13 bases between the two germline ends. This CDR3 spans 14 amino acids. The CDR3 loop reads CASSDRGAPYGYTF. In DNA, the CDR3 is TGTGCCAGCAGTGATCGTGGAGCCCCTTATGGCTACACCTTC.

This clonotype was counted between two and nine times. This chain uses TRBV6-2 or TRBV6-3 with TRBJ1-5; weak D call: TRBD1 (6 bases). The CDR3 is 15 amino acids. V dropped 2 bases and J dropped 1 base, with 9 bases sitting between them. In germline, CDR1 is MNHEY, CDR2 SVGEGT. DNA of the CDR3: TGTGCCAGCAGTTACCGGCAGGGGAGCAATCAGCCCCAGCATTTT. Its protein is CASSYRQGSNQPQHF.

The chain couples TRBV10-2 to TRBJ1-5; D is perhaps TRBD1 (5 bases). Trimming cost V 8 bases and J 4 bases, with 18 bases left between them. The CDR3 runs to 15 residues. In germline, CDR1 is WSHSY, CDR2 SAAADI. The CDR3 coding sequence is TGCGCCAGCGGTACTGACAGCCGACTAAATCAGCCCCAGCATTTT. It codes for CASGTDSRLNQPQHF.

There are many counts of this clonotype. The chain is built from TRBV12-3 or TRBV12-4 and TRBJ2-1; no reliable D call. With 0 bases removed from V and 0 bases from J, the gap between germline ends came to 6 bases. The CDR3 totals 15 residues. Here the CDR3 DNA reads TGTGCCAGCAGTTTAGCCCCTAGCTCCTACAATGAGCAGTTCTTC. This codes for CASSLAPSSYNEQFF.

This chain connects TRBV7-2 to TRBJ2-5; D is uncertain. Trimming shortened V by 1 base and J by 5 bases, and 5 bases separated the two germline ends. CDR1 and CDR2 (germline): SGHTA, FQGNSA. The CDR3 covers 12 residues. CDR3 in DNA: TGTACCAGCAGCTTAGAGAGGGAGACCCAGTACTTC. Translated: CTSSLERETQYF.

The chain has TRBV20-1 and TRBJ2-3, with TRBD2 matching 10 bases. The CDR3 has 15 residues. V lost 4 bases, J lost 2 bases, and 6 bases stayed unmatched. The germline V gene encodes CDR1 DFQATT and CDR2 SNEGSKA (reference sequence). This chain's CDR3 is CSAMRTSGTTDTQYF. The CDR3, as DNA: TGCAGTGCTATGAGGACTAGCGGAACCACAGATACGCAGTATTTT.

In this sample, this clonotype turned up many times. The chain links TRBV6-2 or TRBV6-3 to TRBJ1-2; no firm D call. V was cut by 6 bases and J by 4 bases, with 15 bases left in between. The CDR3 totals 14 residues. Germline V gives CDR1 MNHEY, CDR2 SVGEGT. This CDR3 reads CASSSINSFYGYTF. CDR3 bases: TGTGCCAGCAGCTCCATCAACAGTTTCTATGGCTACACCTTC.